Following are 17 T cell receptor beta chains from one sample sequenced in a study of blood T cell repertoires in COVID-19. Generated by immunoSEQ multiplex PCR, the TCRdb table keeps only in-frame clones and is missing some. The sample shows about 160,000 clones, roughly 85% of them seen only once. The sample comprised peripheral blood. The receptors originated from a man in his forties with acute or convalescent COVID-19.

The chain joins TRBV18 to TRBJ2-5, with TRBD1 identical over 7 bases. The CDR3 covers 14 residues. The germline gives CDR1 KGHSH, CDR2 LQKENI. With V trimmed by 2 bases and J by 2 bases, 2 bases remained unmatched. CDR3 DNA: TGTGCCAGCTCACCAGCGGACAGGCAAGAGACCCAGTACTTC. Translating it yields CASSPADRQETQYF. Variable domain in full (rest from reference TRBV18 and TRBJ2-5): NAGVMQNPRHLVRRRGQEARLRCSPMKGHSHVYWYRQLPEEGLKFMVYLQKENIIDESGMPKERFSAEFPKEGPSILRIQQVVRGDSAAYFCASSPADRQETQYFGPGTRLLVL.

The chain is built from TRBV2 and TRBJ1-5; 8 bases map to TRBD1. After removal of 5 bases from V and 6 bases from J, the junction contained 6 bases not matched to a gene. CDR1 and CDR2 (germline): SNHLY, FYNNEI. The CDR3 has 14 amino acids. The CDR3 protein is CASSRGQGSQPQHF. The CDR3 DNA sequence: TGTGCCAGCAGTCGAGGACAGGGCTCTCAGCCCCAGCATTTT.

V gene TRBV6-2 or TRBV6-3 combines with J gene TRBJ2-7; 7 nucleotides align to TRBD1. CDR1 and CDR2 from the germline V gene are MNHEY and SVGEGT. V gave up 6 bases and J gave up 0 bases; unmatched junction bases: 11. The CDR3 is made up of 16 amino acids. CDR3 sequence (DNA): TGTGCCAGCAGCGTAGGTGGGACAGCCTACTCCTACGAGCAGTACTTC. Translating gives CASSVGGTAYSYEQYF.

The chain links TRBV11-2 to TRBJ1-2; D gene uncertain. Germline V gene lookup returns CDR1 SGHAT and CDR2 FQNNGV. Trimming pared 5 bases from V and 4 bases from J, leaving 8 bases between. This CDR3 spans 12 amino acids. DNA of the CDR3: TGTGCCAGCAGCGCTGAGTCCTATGGCTACACCTTC. Translated: CASSAESYGYTF.

The chain carries TRBV19 and TRBJ2-1, with 7 bases aligning to TRBD1. This CDR3 spans 17 amino acids. Germline lookup yields CDR1 LNHDA and CDR2 SQIVND (reference sequence). V was pared by 5 bases and J by 0 bases, with 10 bases of the junction left unmatched. CDR3 nucleotide sequence: TGTGCCAGTAGTCCCCCGGCAGGGGACAGCTCCTACAATGAGCAGTTCTTC. Protein product: CASSPPAGDSSYNEQFF.

V usage is TRBV11-2 and J usage is TRBJ2-1; 9 bases match TRBD2. The germline V gene has CDR1 SGHAT and CDR2 FQNNGV. V shed 5 bases and J 4 bases; nucleotides not matched to a gene: 12. The CDR3 is made up of 17 amino acids. The CDR3 sequence: CASSRPSSGVMYNEQFF. The CDR3 DNA reads TGTGCCAGCAGCCGCCCCTCTAGCGGGGTAATGTACAATGAGCAGTTCTTC.

This clone was counted once. The chain carries TRBV27 and TRBJ2-5; TRBD2 matches 10 bases. CDR3 length equals 18 residues. Trimming removed 4 bases from V and 4 bases from J; junction bases left unmatched: 15. Looked up from germline, CDR1 is MNHEY and CDR2 is SMNVEV (reference sequence). The CDR3 region is CASSSYQSGTSVSETQYF. The CDR3 DNA is TGTGCCAGCAGTTCCTACCAATCCGGGACTAGCGTTTCAGAGACCCAGTACTTC.

This chain links TRBV3-1 (or the pseudogene TRBV3-2) with TRBJ1-2; 7 bases align to TRBD1. Germline V gives CDR1 LGHDT, CDR2 YNNKEL (reference sequence). The CDR3 is made up of 16 amino acids. Trimming took 4 bases from V and 9 from J; bases not matched to a gene: 17. The CDR3: CASSLKTGQSPRSYTF. For the CDR3, the DNA is TGTGCCAGCAGCCTGAAAACGGGACAGTCCCCCCGGAGCTACACCTTC.

The rearrangement links TRBV28 to TRBJ2-6; D possibly corresponds to TRBD2 (6 bases). V lost 7 bases to trimming and J lost 4 bases, with 11 bases between them. The CDR3 length is 14 residues. CDR1 and CDR2 (germline): MDHEN, SYDVKM. The CDR3 loop reads CASNGGAGANVLTF. CDR3 DNA sequence: TGTGCCAGCAACGGAGGGGCCGGGGCCAACGTCCTGACTTTC.

V usage is TRBV2 and J usage is TRBJ2-2, with 11 bases fitting TRBD2. CDR3 size: 16 residues. Germline V lookup: CDR1 SNHLY, CDR2 FYNNEI. With V trimmed by 2 bases and J by 6 bases, 5 bases remained unmatched. The CDR3 sequence: CASSEIAGGPPGELFF. Here the CDR3 DNA reads TGTGCCAGCAGTGAAATAGCGGGGGGGCCCCCCGGGGAGCTGTTTTTT.

The chain has TRBV6-4 and TRBJ2-2; 9 nucleotides match TRBD2. Unmatched junction bases numbered 13, after V lost 6 bases and J lost 5 bases. The CDR3 contains 17 residues. Germline V gene data show CDR1 as MRHNA and CDR2 as SNTAGT. The CDR3 nucleotides are TGTGCCAGCAGCGCGCTAGCGGGGATCGGATGGACCGGGGAGCTGTTTTTT. Its protein product is CASSALAGIGWTGELFF.

The chain uses TRBV6-1 and TRBJ2-1, with a weak D call TRBD2 (5 bases). The CDR3 spans 17 residues. Trimming removed 4 bases from V and 1 base from J, with 17 bases in between. CDR1 and CDR2 from the germline V gene are MNHNS and SASEGT. CDR3 DNA sequence: TGTGCCAGCAGTGGTATAGAGGGCTCTGCTTCCTACAATGAGCAGTTCTTC. It yields the protein CASSGIEGSASYNEQFF.

V is TRBV29-1 and J is TRBJ2-3, with a possible D match to TRBD1 (6 bases). CDR3 length: 13 residues. V was pared by 2 bases and J by 4 bases, with 10 bases between. CDR1 and CDR2 (germline): SQVTM, ANQGSEA. CDR3 sequence: CSVELGGADTQYF. Written as DNA, the CDR3 is TGCAGCGTTGAACTTGGGGGCGCAGATACGCAGTATTTT.

The V and J genes are TRBV5-1 and TRBJ2-5; TRBD1 matches at 7 bases. Trimming took 0 bases from V and 2 from J; bases not matched to a gene: 7. CDR1 and CDR2 from the germline V gene are SGHRS and YFSETQ. The CDR3 contains 16 residues. The CDR3 coding sequence is TGCGCCAGCAGCTTGGACGGTCGGGGACAGCAAGAGACCCAGTACTTC. This codes for CASSLDGRGQQETQYF.

V gene TRBV18 combines with J gene TRBJ1-5, with D possibly being TRBD1 (5 bases). The ends were cut back, 0 bases at V and 9 bases at J, with 27 bases in the middle. CDR3 length: 19 amino acids. Germline V lookup: CDR1 KGHSH, CDR2 LQKENI. CDR3 residues: CASSPPPPDIPVAIMPQHF. DNA of the CDR3: TGTGCCAGCTCACCACCTCCGCCGGACATACCGGTAGCAATCATGCCCCAGCATTTT. Based on the CDR3 plus reference TRBV18 and TRBJ1-5, the full variable domain is NAGVMQNPRHLVRRRGQEARLRCSPMKGHSHVYWYRQLPEEGLKFMVYLQKENIIDESGMPKERFSAEFPKEGPSILRIQQVVRGDSAAYFCASSPPPPDIPVAIMPQHFGDGTRLSIL.

The chain has TRBV20-1 and TRBJ2-7; no clear D gene. This CDR3 has 10 residues. The germline gives CDR1 DFQATT, CDR2 SNEGSKA (reference sequence). In DNA, the CDR3 is TGCAGCGCCGCGGAAACCGAGCAGTACTTC. Translating gives CSAAETEQYF.

The chain recombines TRBV6-5 with TRBJ1-3; 7 bases are shared with TRBD1. The CDR3 loop spans 15 amino acids. Per germline, CDR1 MNHEY and CDR2 SVGAGI. J lost 5 bases, V lost 6 bases, and 10 bases had no gene match. CDR3 protein: CASRAPGQLRNTIYF. In nucleotides, the CDR3 is TGTGCCAGCAGAGCGCCGGGACAGCTCAGAAACACCATATATTTT.